Sequencing of this TCR beta chain was carried out in a study of shared clonotypes between healthy human individuals. Clones were sequenced by immunoSEQ multiplex PCR, and TCRdb holds only the in-frame ones, with some missing. The sample includes around 510,000 clones, around 95% of them seen just once. This clone was detected once. Losses at the gene ends were 4 bases for V and 1 base for J; bases not matched to a gene: 4. The V gene's germline CDR1 is MNHNS and CDR2 SASEGT. The CDR3 extends over 15 amino acids. This clonotype was obtained from a woman between 25 and 40 years old in good health. Sequencing was done on a sample of naive CD4+ T cells sorted from blood. Subset: CD45RA+ positively selected. The chain uses TRBV6-1 and TRBJ2-4, with TRBD2 matching 7 bases. In DNA form, the CDR3 reads TGTGCCAGCAGTGTGGTGGGAGGGGCCAAAAACATTCAGTACTTC. It codes for CASSVVGGAKNIQYF.